The 28 T cell receptor beta chains listed next were all sequenced from one sample in a study of T cells in Graves' hyperthyroidism and ophthalmopathy. Amplified TCR beta CDR3 regions came from RNA transcripts. The primer set for the first-round RT-PCR of the TCR CDR3 was HTBI. TCRdb used MiXCR to reprocess the multiplex PCR reads, holding one entry per CDR3 protein. This table holds 450,000 to 500,000 distinct CDR3 sequences, 20% to 25% found once. Sequenced: blood. These receptors were obtained from a woman in her sixties or seventies with Graves' ophthalmopathy.

This clonotype has a count of ten or more. CDR3 amino acids: CASTRGGISDGSGYTF. CDR3 bases: TGTGCCAGCACTCGCGGGGGGATCTCAGACGGCAGTGGCTACACCTTC. The chain joins TRBV28 to TRBJ1-2; tentative D call: TRBD1 (5 bases). CDR1 is MDHEN, CDR2 SYDVKM, per germline. The CDR3 is made up of 16 amino acids. Trimming took off 7 bases at V and 7 bases at J, with 25 bases between the two ends.

This clonotype was counted at least ten times. The V and J genes are TRBV7-9 and TRBJ2-7, with 8 bases identical to TRBD1. V shed 5 bases and J 6 bases; nucleotides not matched to a gene: 12. Germline CDR1 SEHNR, CDR2 FQNEAQ (reference sequence). This CDR3 region has 15 residues. DNA of the CDR3: TGTGCCAGCAGCCCGAGCCGGGACAGGAGCCGCGAGCAGTACTTC. Translating gives CASSPSRDRSREQYF.

This clonotype has a count of ten or more. The CDR3, as DNA: TGTGCCAGCAGCCAAGTGAACACTGAAGCTTTCTTT. It codes for CASSQVNTEAFF. The V call is TRBV3-1, the J call TRBJ1-1; D unresolved. This CDR3 spans 12 amino acids. The ends were cut back, 1 base at V and 0 bases at J, with 0 bases in the middle. Germline V gene data show CDR1 as LGHDT and CDR2 as YNNKEL (reference sequence).

This clonotype was detected only a few times. An end of the junction does not agree with germline; a read error may underlie this. The CDR3 nucleotides read TGTGCCAGCAGCTTGGTTCCCCCGCCCAATGAGCAGTTCTTC. Encoded protein: CASSLVPPPNEQFF. The chain couples TRBV5-1 to TRBJ2-1, with D uncertain. The CDR3 covers 14 residues. The germline CDR1 and CDR2 sequences are SGHRS and YFSETQ.

There are many counts of this clonotype. This chain connects TRBV24-1 to TRBJ2-1, with D unresolved. The CDR3 spans 15 residues. Trimming left V 3 bases short and J 6 bases short, with 14 bases between. Germline values: CDR1 KGHDR, CDR2 SFDVKD. The CDR3 nucleotides read TGTGCCACCAGTGATCAATCGGGCTTGGGCAATGAGCAGTTCTTC. Its protein is CATSDQSGLGNEQFF.

The J gene is TRBJ1-5, the V gene TRBV2, with D perhaps TRBD1 (5 bases). This CDR3 spans 14 amino acids. Looked up from germline, CDR1 is SNHLY and CDR2 is FYNNEI. The V gene lost 3 bases and the J gene lost 5 bases, with 11 bases spanning the gap. CDR3 coding DNA: TGTGCCAGCAGTGATTGGGGGAAGGATCAGCCCCAGCATTTT. It codes for CASSDWGKDQPQHF.

The sample holds a few counts of this clonotype. The V gene is TRBV30, the J gene TRBJ1-2, with no clear D. V lost 5 bases and J 8 bases, leaving 12 bases between the germline ends. The length of the CDR3 is 11 residues. Looked up from germline, CDR1 is GTSNPN and CDR2 is SVGIG (reference sequence). DNA of the CDR3: TGTGCCTGGTCGTTTAAGTCCGGCTACACCTTC. Translation gives CAWSFKSGYTF.

In its sample, this clonotype was seen many times. The chain combines TRBV30 with TRBJ1-1; D remains ambiguous. The CDR3 contains 12 residues. Germline-derived CDR1 and CDR2 are GTSNPN and SVGIG (reference sequence). The CDR3 nucleotides are TGTGGGAGGTCCCTGACCAACACTGAAGCTTTCTTT. Its translation: CGRSLTNTEAFF.

This clonotype was counted between two and nine times. V and J are TRBV19 and TRBJ2-3; tentative D call: TRBD2 (6 bases). V was pared by 0 bases and J by 5 bases, with 9 bases between. CDR3 length equals 14 residues. CDR1 LNHDA and CDR2 SQIVND come from the germline V gene (reference sequence). The chain's CDR3 is CASSIDWRGDTQYF. In DNA, the CDR3 is TGTGCCAGTAGTATAGATTGGAGGGGAGATACGCAGTATTTT.

This clonotype showed up just a few times. The chain combines TRBV12-3 or TRBV12-4 with TRBJ1-4; D not resolved. With 2 bases removed from V and 8 bases from J, the gap between germline ends came to 12 bases. The CDR3 totals 14 residues. The CDR3 DNA follows: TGTGCCAGCAGTTTACGGACGCCGACGGAAAAACTGTTTTTT. Translating gives CASSLRTPTEKLFF.

Ten or more counts support this clonotype. V usage is TRBV28 and J usage is TRBJ2-3; a possible D gene is TRBD2 (6 bases). The CDR3 covers 15 residues. Germline assignment: CDR1 MDHEN and CDR2 SYDVKM. V lost 5 bases and J lost 8, with 20 bases in between. The CDR3 nucleotides are TGTGCCAGCAGTACGGAGCGGGTTTGGGGAGGTACGCAGTATTTT. It specifies CASSTERVWGGTQYF.

The chain has TRBV10-2 and TRBJ2-3; TRBD1 matches 11 bases. Trimming cost V 6 bases and J 5 bases; bases outside gene matches: 4. This CDR3 region has 14 residues. CDR1 is WSHSY, CDR2 SAAADI, per germline. The CDR3 nucleotides read TGCGCCAGCAGGCCGGGACAGGGGGGAGATACGCAGTATTTT. This codes for CASRPGQGGDTQYF.

This clonotype was found many times. The V gene is TRBV11-1, the J gene TRBJ2-3, with 7 bases that match TRBD2. Germline trimming cut 3 bases from V and 3 bases from J; bases unmatched to any gene: 9. Per the germline V gene, CDR1 is SGHAT and CDR2 is FQDESV (reference sequence). The CDR3 loop spans 16 amino acids. CDR3 DNA: TGTGCCAGCAGCTTTGATGCGGGAGACCGTACAGATACGCAGTATTTT. Protein product: CASSFDAGDRTDTQYF.

The V and J genes are TRBV10-3 and TRBJ2-5; 11 bases map to TRBD1. V gave up 6 bases and J gave up 5 bases; unmatched junction bases: 5. The CDR3 extends over 14 amino acids. The germline CDR1 and CDR2 sequences are ENHRY and SYGVKD. CDR3 coding DNA: TGTGCCATCAGGGGGACAGGGGGAGGGGAGACCCAGTACTTC. Encoded protein: CAIRGTGGGETQYF.

The chain is built from TRBV10-2 and TRBJ2-1; D is unresolved. The CDR3 consists of 12 residues. Trimming took off 7 bases at V and 12 bases at J, with 16 bases between the two ends. Germline CDR1 WSHSY, CDR2 SAAADI. The CDR3 loop reads CASTFEVGGQFF. The CDR3, as DNA: TGCGCCAGCACCTTTGAAGTCGGTGGGCAGTTCTTC.

This clonotype has only a few counts. The chain has TRBV6-1 and TRBJ2-7; D is unresolved. This CDR3 has 15 residues. V was clipped by 7 bases and J by 2 bases, with 18 bases between them. Germline CDR1 is MNHNS and CDR2 is SASEGT. The CDR3 loop reads CASTQILTGTYEQYF. The CDR3 DNA sequence: TGTGCCAGCACCCAGATACTGACCGGAACCTACGAGCAGTACTTC.

The table lists this clonotype with a few counts. The V and J genes are TRBV13 and TRBJ2-1; TRBD2 aligns across 8 bases. J gave up 2 bases and V 5 bases, and 11 bases lay outside the gene matches. The CDR3 is 17 amino acids. The germline gives CDR1 PRHDT, CDR2 FYEKMQ (reference sequence). CDR3 nucleotides: TGTGCCAGCAGCCCCCGAACTAGCGGAAGTACCTACAATGAGCAGTTCTTC. Translated: CASSPRTSGSTYNEQFF. Using reference TRBV13 and TRBJ2-1 for the parts outside the CDR3, the full variable domain is AAGVIQSPRHLIKEKRETATLKCYPIPRHDTVYWYQQGPGQDPQFLISFYEKMQSDKGSIPDRFSAQQFSDYHSELNMSSLELGDSALYFCASSPRTSGSTYNEQFFGPGTRLTVL.

Only a few counts were recorded for this clonotype. The V and J genes are TRBV7-6 and TRBJ2-2; D might be TRBD2 (5 bases). CDR1 is SGHVS, CDR2 FNYEAQ, per germline. This CDR3 is 18 amino acids long. V lost 0 bases and J 5 bases, leaving 19 bases between the germline ends. This chain's CDR3 is CASSLAELSGTFTGELFF. The CDR3 DNA follows: TGTGCCAGCAGCTTAGCCGAGCTATCGGGAACTTTTACCGGGGAGCTGTTTTTT.

The table lists this clonotype with many counts. V and J are TRBV12-5 and TRBJ2-1, with 12 bases lining up with TRBD2. The ends lost 2 bases at V and 2 bases at J; junction bases unmatched: 4. The CDR3 has 17 residues. The germline CDR1 and CDR2 sequences are LGHNT and FRNRAP. Here the CDR3 DNA reads TGTGCTAGTGGTTTGCGGACTAGCGGGATACCCTACAATGAGCAGTTCTTC. Protein sequence: CASGLRTSGIPYNEQFF.

A few counts support this clonotype. The CDR3 protein is CASSASGQSYNEQFF. The CDR3 DNA is TGTGCCAGCAGCGCCTCCGGGCAGTCCTACAATGAGCAGTTCTTC. V gene TRBV7-9 combines with J gene TRBJ2-1; D is ambiguous. The CDR3 extends over 15 amino acids. CDR1 is SEHNR, CDR2 FQNEAQ, per germline (reference sequence). V was pared by 5 bases and J by 1 base, with 12 bases between.

This clonotype was seen more than once but under ten times. This sequence joins TRBV6-1 and TRBJ2-1, with D perhaps TRBD1 (5 bases). CDR3 size: 13 residues. Per germline, CDR1 MNHNS and CDR2 SASEGT. Trimming stripped 5 bases from V and 7 bases from J, with 12 bases between. CDR3 amino acids: CASSQTRANEQFF. CDR3 nucleotides: TGTGCCAGCAGTCAAACCAGGGCGAATGAGCAGTTCTTC.

The chain joins TRBV20-1 to TRBJ2-2; 14 nucleotides line up with TRBD2. V lost 0 bases, J lost 3 bases, and 12 bases stayed unmatched. This CDR3 has 20 amino acids. The germline CDR1 and CDR2 sequences are DFQATT and SNEGSKA (reference sequence). Here the CDR3 DNA reads TGCAGTGCTAGAGACGGCAGACCGGGACTAGCGGGAGACCACACCGGGGAGCTGTTTTTT. Translated: CSARDGRPGLAGDHTGELFF.

This clonotype came up many times. This chain joins TRBV20-1 and TRBJ2-3, with D possibly matching TRBD2 (6 bases). This CDR3 comprises 14 residues. CDR1 is DFQATT and CDR2 is SNEGSKA in the germline V gene (reference sequence). V lost 5 bases and J lost 0, with 12 bases in between. The CDR3 DNA is TGCAGTGCTTCCGGGACTCCGAGCACAGATACGCAGTATTTT. Translated, it gives CSASGTPSTDTQYF.

The rearrangement links TRBV9 to TRBJ2-2, with TRBD2 matching 7 bases. The CDR3 length is 16 residues. Unmatched junction bases numbered 7, after V lost 0 bases and J lost 5 bases. Germline V gene sequence: CDR1 SGDLS, CDR2 YYNGEE. The CDR3 protein is CASSVGGGSNTGELFF. In DNA form, the CDR3 reads TGTGCCAGCAGCGTAGGAGGCGGGAGTAATACCGGGGAGCTGTTTTTT. Filled out from reference TRBV9 and TRBJ2-2, the complete variable domain reads DSGVTQTPKHLITATGQRVTLRCSPRSGDLSVYWYQQSLDQGLQFLIQYYNGEERAKGNILERFSAQQFPDLHSELNLSSLELGDSALYFCASSVGGGSNTGELFFGEGSRLTVL.

Only a few counts were recorded for this clonotype. The gene calls are TRBV20-1 and TRBJ2-1; TRBD2 agrees at 9 bases. The CDR3 extends over 11 amino acids. V was clipped by 5 bases and J by 12 bases; unmatched bases: 5. From germline, CDR1 is DFQATT and CDR2 SNEGSKA (reference sequence). The CDR3 DNA is TGCAGTGCTTTAGCGGGAGAGACGCAGTTCTTC. Residues: CSALAGETQFF.

V gene TRBV7-9 combines with J gene TRBJ2-1; no reliable D call. This CDR3 region has 15 residues. Deletions cut 5 bases from V and 0 bases from J, with 11 bases between. Germline CDR1 is SEHNR and CDR2 is FQNEAQ (reference sequence). The CDR3 DNA reads TGTGCCAGCAGCCGATACGGAAGCTCCTACAATGAGCAGTTCTTC. Protein product: CASSRYGSSYNEQFF.

This clonotype was counted a few times. J is TRBJ2-7 and V is TRBV18; D is possibly TRBD2 (5 bases). V gave up 1 base and J gave up 7 bases, with 14 bases separating them. Germline V lookup: CDR1 KGHSH, CDR2 LQKENI. The CDR3 spans 14 residues. The CDR3 spells CASSPRPSEGEQYF. DNA for the CDR3: TGTGCCAGCTCACCACGTCCCAGTGAGGGAGAGCAGTACTTC.

V usage is TRBV2 and J usage is TRBJ1-2; 9 bases fit TRBD1. This CDR3 is built from 11 residues. Germline loops: CDR1 SNHLY, CDR2 FYNNEI. The junction had 6 bases not matched to a gene; V was cut back by 11 bases and J by 8 bases. The CDR3 DNA follows: TGTGCCTGCCGACAGGGGGGAGGCTACACCTTC. Protein sequence: CACRQGGGYTF.